Listed below are T cell receptor beta chains from one sample, sequenced in a study of T cell clones after liver transplantation. No antigen is known for these receptors. Generated by immunoSEQ multiplex PCR, the TCRdb table keeps only in-frame clones and is missing some. The top ten hold roughly a sixth of the sample, which has roughly 6,100 clones, approximately 30% seen once. The sequencing sample was made of CD4+ T cells from cultured PBMCs. These receptors all come from a human patient who received a liver transplant. A subset of T cells may come from the graft donor. Both conserved end residues are part of each CDR3. A D gene is named only where the DNA matches it firmly. Rows may omit the clone size; those that give it use once, few, many or a size class.

>TRBD2|TRBJ2-5|few|TRBV30
TGTGCCTGGAGGGGCGGGGGGGCCGAGACCCAGTACTTC
CAWRGGGAETQYF
>NA|TRBJ2-3|NA|TRBV25-1
TGTGCCAGCAGGATGGGCCCTTTAGATACGCAGTATTTT
CASRMGPLDTQYF
>TRBD1|TRBJ1-2|NA|TRBV19
TGTGCCAGTAGCAGGGACAGGCTAAACTATGGCTACACCTTC
CASSRDRLNYGYTF
>TRBD2|TRBJ2-1|few|TRBV7-2
TGTGCCAGCAGCTTAGGACTAGCGGGGCGTAATGAGCAGTTCTTC
CASSLGLAGRNEQFF
>NA|TRBJ2-2|NA|TRBV18
TGTGCCAGCAGCCAGTCCCCGGGGGCCGGGGAGCTGTTTTTT
CASSQSPGAGELFF
>NA|TRBJ1-4|few|TRBV5-1
TGCGCCAGCAGCTTTACAGGGAATGAAAAACTGTTTTTT
CASSFTGNEKLFF
>NA|TRBJ2-3|NA|TRBV15
TGTGCCACCAGCAGAGGGGCCAGGGGGGTCTCAGATACGCAGTATTTT
CATSRGARGVSDTQYF
>NA|TRBJ2-3|NA|TRBV19
TGTGCCAGTAGTATAGGCGTCGAAAGCACAGATACGCAGTATTTT
CASSIGVESTDTQYF
>NA|TRBJ2-5|NA|TRBV18
TGTGCCAGCTCACCACAGCAGGGGGGCTTTCAAGAGACCCAGTACTTC
CASSPQQGGFQETQYF
>NA|TRBJ2-2|NA|TRBV10-2
TGCGCCAGCAGTCCGGGTCTGGGGGCCGGGGAGCTGTTTTTT
CASSPGLGAGELFF
>TRBD2|TRBJ2-2|NA|TRBV7-2
TGTGCCAGCCGCCGACTAGCGGCCGGGGAGCTGTTTTTT
CASRRLAAGELFF
>NA|TRBJ2-2|NA|TRBV7-8
TGTGCCAGCAGCTCCAACACCGGGGAGCTGTTTTTT
CASSSNTGELFF
>NA|TRBJ2-7|few|TRBV10-3
TGTGCCATCAGTGAGTCGAATGGTTACGAGCAGTACTTC
CAISESNGYEQYF
>TRBD2|TRBJ2-2|medium-sized|TRBV5-1
TGCGCCAGCAGCTCCCAGGGACTAGCGAACACCGGGGAGCTGTTTTTT
CASSSQGLANTGELFF
>NA|TRBJ2-3|NA|TRBV19
TGTGCCAGTAGAGGTAGAGAGGCTAGCACAGATACGCAGTATTTT
CASRGREASTDTQYF
>NA|TRBJ2-3|NA|TRBV5-1
TGCGCCAGCAGCATTGGAGGCAGGGGTACAGATACGCAGTATTTT
CASSIGGRGTDTQYF
>NA|TRBJ2-1|NA|TRBV6-5
TGTGCCAGCATCAAATTTGGGGGAGGTGAGCAGTTCTTC
CASIKFGGGEQFF
>NA|TRBJ1-6|few|TRBV14
TGTGCCAGCAGCCAAGACAGCTCCTATAATTCACCCCTCCACTTT
CASSQDSSYNSPLHF
>TRBD1|TRBJ1-1|once|TRBV14
TGTGCCAGCAGCCATCGCACCGGGACAGGGTCGGGTACTGAAGCTTTCTTT
CASSHRTGTGSGTEAFF
>TRBD2|TRBJ2-5|few|TRBV11-3
TGTGCCAGCAGCAGGGAGGGAGTACAAGAGACCCAGTACTTC
CASSREGVQETQYF
>NA|TRBJ1-2|NA|TRBV21-1
TGTGCCAGCACCGCTGAGTTCTATGGCTACACCTTC
CASTAEFYGYTF
>NA|TRBJ1-2|NA|TRBV7-8
TGTGCCAGCAGCCCGATGGGACGAGGAATCTATGGCTACACCTTC
CASSPMGRGIYGYTF
>TRBD1|TRBJ1-5|medium-sized|TRBV28
TGTGCCAGCAGTCGCCCCGTGGGACAGGGGGAACAGCCCCAGCATTTT
CASSRPVGQGEQPQHF
>TRBD1|TRBJ2-2|once|TRBV6-1
TGTGCCAGTATTACAGGGGGCGCTGCCGGGGAGCTGTTTTTT
CASITGGAAGELFF
>NA|TRBJ2-5|medium-sized|TRBV18
TGTGCCAGCTCACCACGGCAGCAAGAGACCCAGTACTTC
CASSPRQQETQYF
>TRBD2|TRBJ2-1|few|TRBV10-3
TGTGCCATCAGTGAGCCGCGGGCGACTAGCGGGGGGGGCGCCTACAATGAGCAGTTCTTC
CAISEPRATSGGGAYNEQFF
>NA|TRBJ2-3|NA|TRBV11-3
TGTGCCAGCAGCTTAGGAGGTAGAAGCACAGATACGCAGTATTTT
CASSLGGRSTDTQYF
>TRBD1|TRBJ2-4|few|TRBV4-2
TGTGCCAGCTCTTTAGACAGGGCCATTCAGTACTTC
CASSLDRAIQYF
>NA|TRBJ2-7|NA|TRBV5-4
TGTGCCAGCAGCTTGGGGCTGGTCGAGCAGTACTTC
CASSLGLVEQYF
>TRBD2|TRBJ2-3|NA|TRBV9
TGTGCCAGCAGCGTAGTCGGTAGCGGGAATTCTGGGGATACGCAGTATTTT
CASSVVGSGNSGDTQYF
>NA|TRBJ2-5|NA|TRBV7-2
TGTGCCAGCAGCTTAGTCAGGGAAGGGACCCAGTACTTC
CASSLVREGTQYF
>NA|TRBJ2-3|NA|TRBV4-3
TGCGCCAGCAGCCAAGATTCAGGACTTAGCACAGATACGCAGTATTTT
CASSQDSGLSTDTQYF
>NA|TRBJ1-5|few|TRBV30
TGTGCCTGTGGGTCGGGCCAGCAGCCCCAGCATTTT
CACGSGQQPQHF
>NA|TRBJ1-2|NA|TRBV27
TGTGCCAGCAGTTTCCAACCCTTAAGTGGGCCGCACTATGGCTACACCTTC
CASSFQPLSGPHYGYTF
>NA|TRBJ2-3|NA|TRBV7-2
TGTGCCAGCAGCTCCAGGGACTCCAGCACAGATACGCAGTATTTT
CASSSRDSSTDTQYF
>TRBD1|TRBJ2-1|NA|TRBV13
TGTGCCAGCAGCTTAGCGGCAGGGGGCTTTGGGAATGAGCAGTTCTTC
CASSLAAGGFGNEQFF
>NA|TRBJ1-2|NA|TRBV6-1
TGTGCCAGCAGACGCGACCGAAACTATGGCTACACCTTC
CASRRDRNYGYTF
>NA|TRBJ2-2|NA|TRBV25-1
TGTGCCAGCAGTGAATGGGGCGGGGAGCTGTTTTTT
CASSEWGGELFF
>TRBD2|TRBJ2-5|few|TRBV11-3
TGTGCCAGCAGCTACTCGGGACTAGCATTTTCAGAGACCCAGTACTTC
CASSYSGLAFSETQYF
>TRBD1|TRBJ1-2|few|TRBV30
TGTGCCTGGAGAGGACAGGTTAACTATGGCTACACCTTC
CAWRGQVNYGYTF
>TRBD2|TRBJ2-1|medium-sized|TRBV14
TGTGCCAGCAGCCGTACTCGGGGGGGGCTTGTAGATGAGCAGTTCTTC
CASSRTRGGLVDEQFF
>TRBD1|TRBJ2-1|few|TRBV13
TGTGCCAGCAGCCGACAGGGGGTAAATCTCAATGAGCAGTTCTTC
CASSRQGVNLNEQFF
>NA|TRBJ2-6|once|TRBV5-1
TGCGCCAGCAGCGTAGGAGGACCCGGGGCCAACGTCCTGACTTTC
CASSVGGPGANVLTF
>NA|TRBJ1-4|medium-sized|TRBV6-1
TGTGCCAGCAGTGGCTTGGGAAAACTGTTTTTT
CASSGLGKLFF
>NA|TRBJ2-7|NA|TRBV6-5
TGTGCCAGCAGTTACTCTCGGCAGGGTGACTACGAGCAGTACTTC
CASSYSRQGDYEQYF
>TRBD2|TRBJ2-5|NA|TRBV7-2
TGTGCCAGCAGCACGGGACTAGCGGCAGGAGAGACCCAGTACTTC
CASSTGLAAGETQYF
>NA|TRBJ2-1|few|TRBV5-6
TGTGCCAGCAGCCCGCTTGTTGTGAGCTCCTACAATGAGCAGTTCTTC
CASSPLVVSSYNEQFF
>NA|TRBJ1-1|NA|TRBV5-4
TGTGCCAGCAGCTTGGAGGGCCAGGTCGGAGGAGCTTTCTTT
CASSLEGQVGGAFF